This entry describes one TCR beta chain. CDR3 size: 16 residues. Germline-derived CDR1 and CDR2 are MNHEY and SMNVEV (reference sequence). V was trimmed by 0 bases and J by 10 bases, leaving 18 bases between them. The data were obtained in a study of blood T cell repertoires in COVID-19. Study processing details: Nucleated cell number was recorded as an estimate derived from reference gene primer amplification. The data were produced by immunoSEQ multiplex PCR, yet TCRdb's version contains in-frame clones alone and is incomplete. V, J and clone size reflect that table, while D and trimming were determined from the DNA. The sample yields around 20,000 clones, 73% seen once.

The source is a human donor in a cohort sampled during active or convalescent COVID-19. The rearrangement links TRBV27 to TRBJ1-4, with D perhaps TRBD1 (5 bases). The sequenced sample consisted of peripheral blood. CDR3 coding DNA: TGTGCCAGCAGTTTATCGGGGGGACTTTCCCGGGGAAAACTGTTTTTT. This sequence encodes CASSLSGGLSRGKLFF.